This TCR beta chain came from a study of cytomegalovirus exposure and HLA in healthy donors. About the research overall: Approximately 77 million unique TCRs from HLA-typed donors were held in an early release of data.

CDR1 and CDR2 from the germline V gene are SEHNR and FQNEAQ (reference sequence). The V gene lost 0 bases and the J gene lost 9 bases, with 9 bases spanning the gap. There are 12 residues in the CDR3. PCR used 60 Vbeta primers and 13 Jbeta primers. TCRdb's table, derived via immunoSEQ multiplex PCR, lists solely in-frame clones and lacks some. The sample consists of 65,000 to 100,000 clones, 75% to 85% of them appearing once. The J gene is TRBJ2-7, the V gene TRBV7-9, with a weak D call TRBD2 (5 bases). Sequenced material: PBMCs. This TCR was sampled from a woman aged 40 to 55 in good health and CMV-seropositive. The CDR3 coding sequence is TGTGCCAGCAGCTTAGCGGAGGAGGTGCAGTACTTC. It specifies CASSLAEEVQYF.